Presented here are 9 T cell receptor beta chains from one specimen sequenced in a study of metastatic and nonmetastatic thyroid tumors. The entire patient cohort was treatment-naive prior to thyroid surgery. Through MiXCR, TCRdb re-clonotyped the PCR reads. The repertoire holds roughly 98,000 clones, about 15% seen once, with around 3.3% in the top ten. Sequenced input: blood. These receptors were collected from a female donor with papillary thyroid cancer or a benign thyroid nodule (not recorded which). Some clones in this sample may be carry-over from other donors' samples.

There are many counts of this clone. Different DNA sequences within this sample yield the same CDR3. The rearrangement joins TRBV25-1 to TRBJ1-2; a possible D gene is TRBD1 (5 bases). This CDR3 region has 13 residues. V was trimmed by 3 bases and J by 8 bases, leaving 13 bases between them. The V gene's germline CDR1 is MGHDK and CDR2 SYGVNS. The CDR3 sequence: CASSDGPRGGYTF. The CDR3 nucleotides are TGTGCCAGCAGTGATGGACCTAGGGGAGGCTACACCTTC.

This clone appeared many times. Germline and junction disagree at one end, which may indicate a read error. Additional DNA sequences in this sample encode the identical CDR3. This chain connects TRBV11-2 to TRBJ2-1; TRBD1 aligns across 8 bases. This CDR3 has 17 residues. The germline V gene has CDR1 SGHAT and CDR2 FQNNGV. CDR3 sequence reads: CASSLDRGTGSYNEQFF. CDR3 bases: TGTGCCAGCAGTTTAGATAGGGGGACAGGCTCCTACAATGAGCAGTTCTTC.

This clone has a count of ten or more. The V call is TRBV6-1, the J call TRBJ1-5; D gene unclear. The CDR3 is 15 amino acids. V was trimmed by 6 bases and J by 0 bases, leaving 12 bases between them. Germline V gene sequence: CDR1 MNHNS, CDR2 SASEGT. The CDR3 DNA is TGTGCCAGCAGCTCGGGGAGAAATAGCAATCAGCCCCAGCATTTT. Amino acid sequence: CASSSGRNSNQPQHF.

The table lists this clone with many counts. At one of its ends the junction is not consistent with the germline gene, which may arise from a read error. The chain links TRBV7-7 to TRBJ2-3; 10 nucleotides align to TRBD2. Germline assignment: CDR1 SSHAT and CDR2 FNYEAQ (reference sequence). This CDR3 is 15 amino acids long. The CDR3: CASSLEAGGPGTQYF. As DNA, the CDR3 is TGTGCTAGCAGCTTAGAAGCGGGGGGGCCGGGTACGCAGTATTTT.

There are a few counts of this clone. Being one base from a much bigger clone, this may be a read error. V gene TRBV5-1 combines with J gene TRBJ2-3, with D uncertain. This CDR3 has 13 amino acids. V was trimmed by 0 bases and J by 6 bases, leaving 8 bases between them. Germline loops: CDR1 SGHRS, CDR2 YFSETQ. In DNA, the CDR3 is TGCGCCAGCAGCTTGGAGCTACTTGATACGCAGTATTTT. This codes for CASSLELLDTQYF.

CDR3 DNA: TGCAGTGCTAGTGCCTCCCGGACAGGGGCTAACTATGGCTACACCTTC. It translates to CSASASRTGANYGYTF. The chain employs TRBV20-1 and TRBJ1-2; 9 bases fit TRBD1. Trimming at V came to 3 bases and at J to 0 bases, leaving 8 bases not matched to a gene. The germline V gene encodes CDR1 DFQATT and CDR2 SNEGSKA (reference sequence). This CDR3 region has 16 residues.

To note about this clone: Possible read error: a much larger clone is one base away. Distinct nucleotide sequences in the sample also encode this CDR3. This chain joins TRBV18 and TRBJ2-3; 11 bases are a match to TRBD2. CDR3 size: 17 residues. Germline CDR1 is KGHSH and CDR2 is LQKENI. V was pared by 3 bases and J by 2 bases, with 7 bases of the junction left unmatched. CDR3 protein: CASSPALAGGYTDTQYF. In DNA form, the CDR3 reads TGTGCCAGCTCACCTGCTCTAGCGGGGGGTTACACAGATACGCAGTATTTT.

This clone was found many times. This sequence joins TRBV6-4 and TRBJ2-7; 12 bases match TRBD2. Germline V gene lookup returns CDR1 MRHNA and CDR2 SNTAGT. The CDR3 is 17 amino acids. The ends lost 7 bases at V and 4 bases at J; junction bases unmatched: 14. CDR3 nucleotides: TGTGCCAGCACTCTGACTTACCCTAGCGGGGGGGGGTACGAGCAGTACTTC. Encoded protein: CASTLTYPSGGGYEQYF.

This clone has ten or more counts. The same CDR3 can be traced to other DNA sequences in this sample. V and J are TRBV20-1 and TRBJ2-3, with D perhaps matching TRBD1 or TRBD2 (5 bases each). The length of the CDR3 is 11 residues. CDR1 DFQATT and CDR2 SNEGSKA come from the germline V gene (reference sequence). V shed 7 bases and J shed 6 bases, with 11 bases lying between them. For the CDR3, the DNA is TGCAGTGGAATCGGGGCTGATACGCAGTATTTT. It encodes CSGIGADTQYF.